Below, 29 T cell receptor beta chains from the same sample are listed, as sequenced in a study of T cell repertoires in cytomegalovirus infection. TCRdb reprocessed the reads with MiXCR, giving one entry per CDR3 protein. This sample has 450,000 to 650,000 distinct CDR3 sequences, with approximately 40% found just once. Their specific antigens are unknown. This specimen consisted of cultured PBMCs, obtained from culture after CMV antigen stimulation. These TCRs come from a human donor in good health (CMV status not recorded). Some clones in this sample may be carry-over from other donors' samples.

The chain links TRBV19 to TRBJ2-5; no reliable D call. Trimming shortened V by 5 bases and J by 4 bases, and 14 bases separated the two germline ends. The CDR3 is 14 amino acids. Germline loops: CDR1 LNHDA, CDR2 SQIVND (reference sequence). DNA of the CDR3: TGTGCCAGTAGTTCAAATTCCGGAGCAGAGACCCAGTACTTC. Translating gives CASSSNSGAETQYF.

This clonotype was seen at least ten times. DNA of the CDR3: TGTGCCAGCAGCTTGGGACTAGCAACCTACGAGCAGTACTTC. Amino acid sequence: CASSLGLATYEQYF. The V and J genes are TRBV7-2 and TRBJ2-7; 9 bases line up with TRBD2. The germline CDR1 and CDR2 sequences are SGHTA and FQGNSA. The CDR3 is made up of 14 amino acids. V dropped 3 bases and J dropped 2; count of bases not matched to a gene: 2.

The V call is TRBV6-5, the J call TRBJ2-5, with D tentatively TRBD2 (6 bases). The CDR3 is 15 amino acids. Trimming took 6 bases from V and 2 from J, leaving 16 bases between them. The V gene's germline CDR1 is MNHEY and CDR2 SVGAGI. The CDR3 region has the DNA TGTGCCAGCAGCCAGCCAGGAGGGGCGCAAGAGACCCAGTACTTC. Translating gives CASSQPGGAQETQYF.

The V gene is TRBV7-6, the J gene TRBJ2-2, with TRBD1 matching 11 bases. The ends lost 4 bases at V and 2 bases at J; junction bases unmatched: 6. CDR3 length: 17 amino acids. Germline-derived CDR1 and CDR2 are SGHVS and FNYEAQ. CDR3: CASSWAGQGANTGELFF. The CDR3 DNA reads as TGTGCCAGCAGCTGGGCTGGACAGGGGGCAAACACCGGGGAGCTGTTTTTT.

J is TRBJ2-1 and V is TRBV19; maybe TRBD2 (5 bases). Between the trimmed V and J ends, which lost 10 bases and 9 bases, there was a span of 19 bases. CDR3 size: 13 residues. Germline CDR1 and CDR2: LNHDA and SQIVND (reference sequence). The CDR3 region is CATGVALTTEQFF. The CDR3 DNA reads TGTGCCACCGGGGTAGCTCTTACCACTGAGCAGTTCTTC.

This clonotype was counted between two and nine times. V gene TRBV6-6 combines with J gene TRBJ1-5, with no clear D. The CDR3 spans 17 residues. Trimming pared 6 bases from V and 2 bases from J, leaving 20 bases between. Germline CDR1 is MNHNY and CDR2 is SVGAGI (reference sequence). In DNA form, the CDR3 reads TGTGCCAGCAGACCTTCCCGACACCTATCCGGCAATCAGCCCCAGCATTTT. It encodes CASRPSRHLSGNQPQHF.

The rearrangement uses TRBV7-8 and TRBJ2-3; D remains ambiguous. Germline CDR1 reads SGHVS; CDR2 reads FQNEAQ. The CDR3 contains 15 residues. V was cut by 5 bases and J by 3 bases, with 15 bases left in between. CDR3 nucleotide sequence: TGTGCCAGCAGCCATTGGGGATTAGGGACAGATACGCAGTATTTT. It specifies CASSHWGLGTDTQYF.

This chain links TRBV4-3 with TRBJ1-5; D not certain. The ends were cut back, 0 bases at V and 7 bases at J, with 7 bases in the middle. CDR1 and CDR2 from the germline V gene are LGHNA and YSLEER. The CDR3 has 13 residues. Written as DNA, the CDR3 is TGCGCCAGCAGCCAAGATCTTAGACAGCCCCAGCATTTT. It codes for CASSQDLRQPQHF.

This clonotype was detected a few times. V usage is TRBV6-6 and J usage is TRBJ2-5; D may match TRBD1 or TRBD2 (5 bases each). V was pared by 4 bases and J by 7 bases, with 13 bases between. CDR3 length equals 13 residues. Germline V lookup: CDR1 MNHNY, CDR2 SVGAGI (reference sequence). The CDR3 DNA reads TGTGCCAGCAGTTCCGGGACGAGCGGGACCCAGTACTTC. This encodes CASSSGTSGTQYF.

This clonotype was observed a few times. The chain uses TRBV30 and TRBJ2-5, with 9 bases identical to TRBD1. The CDR3 loop spans 12 amino acids. Germline lookup yields CDR1 GTSNPN and CDR2 SVGIG (reference sequence). J lost 2 bases, V lost 6 bases, and 1 base had no gene match. In nucleotides, the CDR3 is TGTGCCTGTGACAGGGGGCAAGAGACCCAGTACTTC. Its translation is CACDRGQETQYF.

The chain links TRBV20-1 to TRBJ2-7; tentative D call: TRBD2 (5 bases). CDR1 is DFQATT, CDR2 SNEGSKA, per germline (reference sequence). The CDR3 has 12 amino acids. V gave up 6 bases and J gave up 1 base, with 10 bases separating them. CDR3 coding DNA: TGCAGTGCGAGTGGGAGATCCTACGAGCAGTACTTC. It specifies CSASGRSYEQYF.

This clonotype was recorded many times. The chain joins TRBV7-2 to TRBJ2-7; 10 bases agree with TRBD1. The trim removed 6 bases at V and 3 bases at J, leaving 8 bases unmatched. CDR3 size: 15 residues. The germline gives CDR1 SGHTA, CDR2 FQGNSA. The DNA for the CDR3 is TGTGCCAGCAGACAGACAGGGGGCTTGTACTACGAGCAGTACTTC. Its translation is CASRQTGGLYYEQYF.

This clonotype was detected a few times. The gene calls are TRBV7-8 and TRBJ2-3; unclear D gene. The length of the CDR3 is 14 residues. The V end was cut by 5 bases, the J end by 5 bases, with 14 bases between. The V gene's germline CDR1 is SGHVS and CDR2 FQNEAQ. The CDR3 DNA follows: TGTGCCAGCAGCCCTGGAGCGTGGGGAGATACGCAGTATTTT. Its protein is CASSPGAWGDTQYF.

V is TRBV19 and J is TRBJ2-1, with TRBD1 matching 9 bases. The germline V gene has CDR1 LNHDA and CDR2 SQIVND (reference sequence). The CDR3 sequence is 17 residues long. Trimming cost V 5 bases and J 5 bases; bases outside gene matches: 13. The CDR3 nucleotides read TGTGCCAGTAGTCCACCCTTCGACAGGGGGTTCGACAATGAGCAGTTCTTC. Its translation: CASSPPFDRGFDNEQFF. The variable domain in full, with the rest retrieved from reference TRBV19 and TRBJ2-1, is DGGITQSPKYLFRKEGQNVTLSCEQNLNHDAMYWYRQDPGQGLRLIYYSQIVNDFQKGDIAEGYSVSREKKESFPLTVTSAQKNPTAFYLCASSPPFDRGFDNEQFFGPGTRLTVL.

V usage is TRBV20-1 and J usage is TRBJ2-5; a weak D match, TRBD2 (6 bases). This CDR3 has 17 residues. CDR1 DFQATT and CDR2 SNEGSKA come from the germline V gene (reference sequence). V lost 1 base, J lost 4 bases, and 22 bases lay in between. The CDR3 DNA follows: TGCAGTGCTAGAGGTAGTACGGCGGGGTGGGATGGAGAGACCCAGTACTTC. This codes for CSARGSTAGWDGETQYF.

This clonotype has at least ten counts. Since a much larger clone is just one base distant, this may be a read error. This chain connects TRBV7-8 to TRBJ1-5; no definite D call. The V end was cut by 1 base, the J end by 3 bases, with 4 bases between. This CDR3 contains 13 residues. Germline CDR1 and CDR2: SGHVS and FQNEAQ. CDR3 region: CASSLGDNQPQHF. CDR3 in DNA: TGTGCCAGCAGCTTAGGGGACAATCAGCCCCAGCATTTT.

CDR3 nucleotide sequence: TGTGCCAGCAGCTCGGAGGGTTGGTCGGACACTGAAGCTTTCTTT. Translating gives CASSSEGWSDTEAFF. V usage is TRBV7-8 and J usage is TRBJ1-1, with no clear D. With 4 bases removed from V and 3 bases from J, the gap between germline ends came to 15 bases. The CDR3 runs to 15 residues. Germline assignment: CDR1 SGHVS and CDR2 FQNEAQ.

This clonotype was detected a few times. The chain uses TRBV6-1 and TRBJ1-1; D not resolved. V lost 2 bases and J 11 bases, leaving 12 bases between the germline ends. The CDR3 consists of 12 residues. Germline CDR1 MNHNS, CDR2 SASEGT. This CDR3 is CASSELFRVAFF. The CDR3 coding sequence is TGTGCCAGCAGTGAATTATTTCGGGTCGCTTTCTTT.

This clonotype appeared a few times. At one of its ends the junction is not consistent with the germline gene, which may arise from a read error. The chain employs TRBV4-1 and TRBJ1-5; TRBD1 is a possible D gene (5 bases). Looked up from germline, CDR1 is MGHRA and CDR2 is YSYEKL. This CDR3 is built from 15 residues. The CDR3 bases are TGTGCCAGCAGCCAAGGGACCCGGGGCAATCAGCCCCAGCATTTT. It encodes CASSQGTRGNQPQHF.

V usage is TRBV2 and J usage is TRBJ1-2; D gene ambiguous. This CDR3 is built from 12 residues. Germline assignment: CDR1 SNHLY and CDR2 FYNNEI. Trimming left V 6 bases short and J 1 base short, with 6 bases between. The CDR3 sequence is CASRKDNYGYTF. CDR3 DNA: TGTGCCAGCAGGAAAGATAACTATGGCTACACCTTC.

V gene TRBV28 combines with J gene TRBJ1-4; tentatively, D is TRBD1 (5 bases). CDR1 is MDHEN, CDR2 SYDVKM, per germline. The CDR3 totals 13 residues. Trimming removed 5 bases from V and 6 bases from J, with 10 bases in between. CDR3 nucleotides: TGTGCCAGCAGTCCTATGGGGGATGAAAAACTGTTTTTT. Translating it yields CASSPMGDEKLFF.

CDR3 loop: CASSPLLVAAPTDTQYF. For the CDR3, the DNA is TGTGCCAGCAGCCCCCTCCTAGTAGCGGCCCCCACAGATACGCAGTATTTT. The rearrangement uses TRBV27 and TRBJ2-3, with D maybe TRBD2 (6 bases). Looked up from germline, CDR1 is MNHEY and CDR2 is SMNVEV (reference sequence). This CDR3 is built from 17 residues. Trimming cost V 6 bases and J 2 bases, with 21 bases left between them.

This clonotype was observed at least ten times. DNA for the CDR3: TGTGCCAGCAGCCCAACGAGGGCCATCAATCAGCCCCAGCATTTT. This sequence encodes CASSPTRAINQPQHF. The V and J genes are TRBV7-8 and TRBJ1-5; D uncertain. The V end was cut by 5 bases, the J end by 3 bases, with 14 bases between. The CDR3 spans 15 residues. The germline gives CDR1 SGHVS, CDR2 FQNEAQ. The full variable domain, its missing parts supplied by reference TRBV7-8 and TRBJ1-5, is GAGVSQSPRYKVAKRGQDVALRCDPISGHVSLFWYQQALGQGPEFLTYFQNEAQLDKSGLPSDRFFAERPEGSVSTLKIQRTQQEDSAVYLCASSPTRAINQPQHFGDGTRLSIL.

This clonotype was seen a handful of times. J is TRBJ2-2 and V is TRBV7-2, with TRBD1 as a possible D gene (6 bases). V was clipped by 6 bases and J by 7 bases, with 15 bases between them. The CDR3 loop spans 14 amino acids. Germline V gene data show CDR1 as SGHTA and CDR2 as FQGNSA. CDR3 amino acids: CASRSNRVGGELFF. The CDR3 DNA reads as TGTGCCAGCAGGTCCAACAGGGTCGGCGGGGAGCTGTTTTTT.

This clonotype appeared a few times. The J gene is TRBJ1-5, the V gene TRBV7-6; no reliable D call. This CDR3 has 14 amino acids. Germline V CDR1 and CDR2: SGHVS, FNYEAQ. V shed 2 bases and J shed 6 bases, with 11 bases lying between them. The CDR3 is CASSLNGYGQPQHF. Here the CDR3 DNA reads TGTGCCAGCAGCTTAAACGGTTACGGTCAGCCCCAGCATTTT.

In its sample, this clonotype was seen a few times. The V and J genes are TRBV7-9 and TRBJ2-5; 7 bases match TRBD2. Trimming removed 2 bases from V and 4 bases from J; junction bases left unmatched: 4. CDR1 is SEHNR, CDR2 FQNEAQ, per germline (reference sequence). The CDR3 runs to 14 residues. CDR3 protein: CASSLSGEGETQYF. The CDR3 DNA is TGTGCCAGCAGCTTAAGCGGGGAAGGAGAGACCCAGTACTTC.

This clonotype was recorded a few times. The V gene is TRBV12-3 or TRBV12-4, the J gene TRBJ2-1; TRBD2 matches 12 bases. The CDR3 runs 16 residues. The junction had 7 bases not matched to a gene; V was cut back by 1 base and J by 9 bases. The CDR3 coding sequence is TGTGCCAGCAGTTTAGTGTATCTAGCGGGGGGGAGTGAGCAGTTCTTC. This codes for CASSLVYLAGGSEQFF.

The J gene is TRBJ2-1, the V gene TRBV5-6, with 8 bases aligning to TRBD2. This CDR3 is 19 amino acids long. V gave up 0 bases and J gave up 6 bases; unmatched junction bases: 17. CDR1 and CDR2 from the germline V gene are SGHDT and YYEEEE. DNA for the CDR3: TGTGCCAGCAGCTTGGCACCATCTGGGGTAGCGGGGTTTGGCAATGAGCAGTTCTTC. Its translation: CASSLAPSGVAGFGNEQFF.

The chain is built from TRBV11-2 and TRBJ2-7; D unresolved. Trimming removed 4 bases at V and 0 bases at J, with 13 bases between. The length of the CDR3 is 15 residues. CDR1 and CDR2 from the germline V gene are SGHAT and FQNNGV. The CDR3 DNA reads TGTGCCAGCAGCTCCCTCCACAAAAACTCCTACGAGCAGTACTTC. Amino acids: CASSSLHKNSYEQYF.